The 29 T cell receptor beta chains below were found in one sample sequenced in a study of T cell responses to AZD1222 COVID-19 vaccine. Using immunoSEQ multiplex PCR, the repertoire was profiled, and TCRdb retains in-frame clones only, with some absent. The repertoire holds around 90,000 clones, with approximately 89% as singletons. The material was peripheral blood, obtained on day 0 of MenACWY control vaccination. The origin of the receptors is an adult in good health.

V is TRBV4-1 and J is TRBJ1-4; D remains ambiguous. The germline V and J ends were trimmed by 0 bases and 8 bases, with 19 bases remaining between them. Germline CDR1 and CDR2: MGHRA and YSYEKL. This CDR3 contains 17 residues. The CDR3 DNA is TGCGCCAGCAGCCAAGATTCGGGGAAACGGGCTCACGAAAAACTGTTTTTT. Encoded protein: CASSQDSGKRAHEKLFF.

The rearrangement joins TRBV18 to TRBJ1-5; unclear D gene. Germline V gene sequence: CDR1 KGHSH, CDR2 LQKENI. The V end lost 2 bases, the J end lost 5 bases, and 7 bases lay between the germline ends. The CDR3 runs 13 residues. In nucleotides, the CDR3 is TGTGCCAGCTCACCAGGCGGGCATCAGCCCCAGCATTTT. This encodes CASSPGGHQPQHF.

V gene TRBV19 combines with J gene TRBJ1-2, with 9 nucleotides matching TRBD1. Germline V gene data show CDR1 as LNHDA and CDR2 as SQIVND (reference sequence). This CDR3 is 15 amino acids long. V shed 6 bases, J shed 5 bases, and the junction held 10 bases outside the gene matches. CDR3 loop: CASSDPGQGRYGYTF. The CDR3 DNA sequence: TGTGCCAGTAGCGACCCGGGACAGGGACGGTATGGCTACACCTTC.

The chain employs TRBV4-2 and TRBJ1-1; D call uncertain. The V end lost 0 bases, the J end lost 0 bases, and 5 bases lay between the germline ends. This CDR3 has 14 amino acids. CDR1 and CDR2 (germline): LGHNA, YNFKEQ. The CDR3 is CASSQEQMNTEAFF. The CDR3 region has the DNA TGTGCCAGCAGCCAAGAACAAATGAACACTGAAGCTTTCTTT.

J is TRBJ2-2 and V is TRBV11-3; a weak D match, TRBD1 (6 bases). The germline CDR1 and CDR2 sequences are SGHNT and YENEEA. Deletions cut 5 bases from V and 6 bases from J, with 16 bases between. The CDR3 has 15 amino acids. The CDR3 DNA reads TGTGCCAGCAGCCTGGGACATACCCCCCCCGGGGAGCTGTTTTTT. Residues: CASSLGHTPPGELFF. Based on the CDR3 plus reference TRBV11-3 and TRBJ2-2, the full variable domain is EAGVVQSPRYKIIEKKQPVAFWCNPISGHNTLYWYLQNLGQGPELLIRYENEEAVDDSQLPKDRFSAERLKGVDSTLKIQPAELGDSAVYLCASSLGHTPPGELFFGEGSRLTVL.

This chain links TRBV2 with TRBJ2-5; D is possibly TRBD1 or TRBD2 (5 bases each). CDR3 length: 14 residues. Trimming took off 6 bases at V and 3 bases at J, with 14 bases between the two ends. Germline assignment: CDR1 SNHLY and CDR2 FYNNEI. CDR3 protein: CASRGGWGKETQYF. DNA for the CDR3: TGTGCCAGCAGGGGCGGGTGGGGGAAAGAGACCCAGTACTTC.

The J gene is TRBJ2-7, the V gene TRBV6-6; TRBD1 matches at 8 bases. J gave up 1 base and V 7 bases, and 3 bases lay outside the gene matches. Germline V lookup: CDR1 MNHNY, CDR2 SVGAGI (reference sequence). CDR3 size: 13 residues. The chain's CDR3 is CASTGGLSYEQYF. DNA for the CDR3: TGTGCCAGCACAGGGGGCTTGTCCTACGAGCAGTACTTC.

The chain employs TRBV28 and TRBJ2-7; 9 nucleotides line up with TRBD1. Trimming took 8 bases from V and 3 from J; bases not matched to a gene: 8. The CDR3 is made up of 14 amino acids. Per germline, CDR1 MDHEN and CDR2 SYDVKM. Here the CDR3 reads CASSPGTGYYEQYF. CDR3 bases: TGTGCCAGCTCCCCCGGGACAGGGTACTACGAGCAGTACTTC.

The chain employs TRBV19 and TRBJ1-2; tentatively, D is TRBD1 (6 bases). V was shortened by 4 bases and J by 5 bases, with 20 bases between the two germline ends. Germline values: CDR1 LNHDA, CDR2 SQIVND (reference sequence). This CDR3 comprises 16 residues. The CDR3 reads CASSNRDTGLRYGYTF. The CDR3 DNA reads TGTGCCAGTAGTAACCGGGACACTGGATTGCGGTATGGCTACACCTTC. Based on the CDR3 plus reference TRBV19 and TRBJ1-2, the full variable domain is DGGITQSPKYLFRKEGQNVTLSCEQNLNHDAMYWYRQDPGQGLRLIYYSQIVNDFQKGDIAEGYSVSREKKESFPLTVTSAQKNPTAFYLCASSNRDTGLRYGYTFGSGTRLTVV.

CDR3 in amino acids: CASSLPVLETGPAGRGYTF. The CDR3 nucleotides are TGTGCCAGCAGCTTACCAGTGCTAGAGACAGGCCCCGCAGGGCGAGGCTACACCTTC. The chain uses TRBV28 and TRBJ1-2; possibly TRBD1 for D (6 bases). Germline V CDR1 and CDR2: MDHEN, SYDVKM. This CDR3 region has 19 residues. Trimming took off 6 bases at V and 8 bases at J, with 34 bases between the two ends.

The chain links TRBV7-3 to TRBJ1-1; possible D gene TRBD1, 6 bases. V was cut by 5 bases and J by 11 bases, with 15 bases left in between. Looked up from germline, CDR1 is SGHTA and CDR2 is FQGTGA. The CDR3 runs to 12 residues. CDR3 bases: TGTGCCAGCAGCACCTATACAGGGAGTGCTTTCTTT. It translates to CASSTYTGSAFF.

A note on this clone: One end of the junction does not line up with germline, which may come from a read error. The V gene is TRBV10-3, the J gene TRBJ2-7; either TRBD1 or TRBD2 may fit D (6 bases each). Per the germline V gene, CDR1 is ENHRY and CDR2 is SYGVKD. The CDR3 loop spans 14 amino acids. CDR3 bases: TGTGCCATCAGTGAGTCAAGGGGGGCAGGCGGAGTGGTCTTC. Translated, it gives CAISESRGAGGVVF.

Turning to this clone: Other DNA sequences within the sample encode an identical CDR3. This rearrangement joins TRBV20-1 to TRBJ1-1; D uncertain. The germline gives CDR1 DFQATT, CDR2 SNEGSKA (reference sequence). V lost 4 bases and J 1 base, leaving 4 bases between the germline ends. This CDR3 is 11 amino acids long. As DNA, the CDR3 is TGCAGTGCTACAGGGAACACTGAAGCTTTCTTT. The encoded protein is CSATGNTEAFF.

The V and J genes are TRBV18 and TRBJ2-5; D is perhaps TRBD1 (7 bases). The CDR3 sequence is 14 residues long. Germline V gene sequence: CDR1 KGHSH, CDR2 LQKENI. V shed 2 bases and J shed 5 bases, with 12 bases lying between them. CDR3 region: CASSPAGGMETQYF. CDR3 sequence (DNA): TGTGCCAGCTCACCAGCAGGGGGGATGGAGACCCAGTACTTC.

The rearrangement joins TRBV18 to TRBJ2-7; no clear D gene. CDR1 and CDR2 from the germline V gene are KGHSH and LQKENI. Trimming shortened V by 6 bases and J by 3 bases, and 18 bases separated the two germline ends. The CDR3 loop spans 15 amino acids. The CDR3 region has the DNA TGTGCCAGCTCCCTCATTCAGTCCTCGTTCTACGAGCAGTACTTC. Its translation is CASSLIQSSFYEQYF.

This sequence joins TRBV2 and TRBJ2-3; D unresolved. The CDR3 length is 13 residues. Trimming cost V 8 bases and J 3 bases, with 12 bases left between them. Germline-derived CDR1 and CDR2 are SNHLY and FYNNEI. The CDR3 protein is CASSNRWTDTQYF. CDR3 sequence (DNA): TGTGCCAGCTCCAATCGATGGACAGATACGCAGTATTTT.

Written as DNA, the CDR3 is TGTGCCAGCAGTTATTCGGCGGTCTCGTGGGGCTATGGCTACACCTTC. It encodes CASSYSAVSWGYGYTF. V gene TRBV6-5 combines with J gene TRBJ1-2; no firm D call. The germline V gene encodes CDR1 MNHEY and CDR2 SVGAGI. This CDR3 is 16 amino acids long. V was shortened by 3 bases and J by 4 bases, with 18 bases between the two germline ends.

The chain links TRBV27 to TRBJ2-5; 11 nucleotides match TRBD2. Germline CDR1 and CDR2: MNHEY and SMNVEV (reference sequence). The V segment lost 5 bases and the J segment 5 bases; nucleotides outside the gene matches: 16. There are 18 residues in the CDR3. The CDR3 here is CASSLRVPTSGVYETQYF. CDR3 DNA sequence: TGTGCCAGCAGTCTCCGGGTCCCGACTAGCGGGGTGTACGAGACCCAGTACTTC.

This chain connects TRBV25-1 to TRBJ1-5; unclear D gene. This CDR3 has 14 residues. From germline, CDR1 is MGHDK and CDR2 SYGVNS. Between the trimmed V and J ends, which lost 2 bases and 2 bases, there was a span of 7 bases. The CDR3 loop is CASSENKGNQPQHF. CDR3 nucleotide sequence: TGTGCCAGCAGTGAAAATAAGGGCAATCAGCCCCAGCATTTT.

This clone was counted between two and nine times. The V and J genes are TRBV14 and TRBJ2-7; D unresolved. In germline, CDR1 is SGHDN, CDR2 FVKESK. The CDR3 extends over 14 amino acids. V lost 2 bases and J 3 bases, leaving 11 bases between the germline ends. CDR3 protein: CASSQLTARYEQYF. The CDR3 region has the DNA TGTGCCAGCAGCCAACTCACCGCCCGCTACGAGCAGTACTTC.

This chain connects TRBV7-6 to TRBJ1-1; D is unclear. Germline CDR1 SGHVS, CDR2 FNYEAQ. Trimming took 2 bases from V and 1 from J, leaving 5 bases between them. This CDR3 comprises 13 residues. The CDR3 DNA is TGTGCCAGCAGCTTACAACAGAACACTGAAGCTTTCTTT. It encodes CASSLQQNTEAFF.

The genes are TRBV7-3 and TRBJ1-1, with a tentative D call TRBD1 (6 bases). This CDR3 has 13 amino acids. Trimming pared 5 bases from V and 4 bases from J, leaving 11 bases between. The V gene's germline CDR1 is SGHTA and CDR2 FQGTGA. This CDR3 reads CASSHKGGTEAFF. The CDR3, as DNA: TGTGCCAGCAGCCATAAAGGGGGCACTGAAGCTTTCTTT.

This chain uses TRBV7-2 with TRBJ2-1; TRBD2 matches 9 bases. CDR1 SGHTA and CDR2 FQGNSA come from the germline V gene. CDR3 length: 15 residues. The J segment lost 10 bases and the V segment lost 7 bases, leaving 14 bases of the junction unmatched. This CDR3 is CASTPTAGGQREQFF. The CDR3 DNA reads as TGTGCCAGCACCCCGACTGCGGGGGGGCAGCGGGAGCAGTTCTTC.

The rearrangement uses TRBV6-2 or TRBV6-3 and TRBJ1-3; D call uncertain. CDR1 MNHEY and CDR2 SVGEGT come from the germline V gene. The CDR3 length is 13 residues. Trimming took 2 bases from V and 3 from J, leaving 5 bases between them. The CDR3 nucleotides are TGTGCCAGCAGTTACCTCCTTGGAAACACCATATATTTT. The encoded protein is CASSYLLGNTIYF.

This chain joins TRBV9 and TRBJ1-1; TRBD1 is a possible D gene (5 bases). Germline V gene data show CDR1 as SGDLS and CDR2 as YYNGEE. Trimming took off 3 bases at V and 1 base at J, with 13 bases between the two ends. The CDR3 has 15 residues. The CDR3 DNA follows: TGTGCCAGCAGCGAACAAAGGGGATCGAACACTGAAGCTTTCTTT. It encodes CASSEQRGSNTEAFF.

The CDR3 coding sequence is TGTGCCAGCAGAGTACCGGGTGAAAAACTGTTTTTT. Protein product: CASRVPGEKLFF. The J gene is TRBJ1-4, the V gene TRBV6-5; D is uncertain. The CDR3 consists of 12 residues. V lost 6 bases, J lost 7 bases, and 9 bases lay in between. Germline-derived CDR1 and CDR2 are MNHEY and SVGAGI.

CDR3: CASSDKGFGYEQYF. Here the CDR3 DNA reads TGTGCCAGTTCCGACAAGGGCTTTGGGTACGAGCAGTACTTC. The rearrangement links TRBV3-1 (or the pseudogene TRBV3-2) to TRBJ2-7, with D uncertain. The CDR3 has 14 amino acids. The ends were cut back, 9 bases at V and 4 bases at J, with 19 bases in the middle. Germline V lookup: CDR1 LGHDT, CDR2 YNNKEL (reference sequence).

The chain recombines TRBV27 with TRBJ2-7; 7 bases are shared with TRBD1. The length of the CDR3 is 13 residues. Germline V gene lookup returns CDR1 MNHEY and CDR2 SMNVEV (reference sequence). The V gene end was trimmed by 6 bases and the J gene end by 5 bases; junction bases not matched to a gene: 7. This CDR3 is CASSTGTEHEQYF. The CDR3 nucleotides read TGTGCCAGCAGCACCGGGACAGAGCACGAGCAGTACTTC.

The sample holds one count of this clone. The gene calls are TRBV6-4 and TRBJ1-1, with 9 bases that match TRBD1. Germline CDR1 reads MRHNA; CDR2 reads SNTAGT. The CDR3 runs to 17 residues. V shed 8 bases, J shed 0 bases, and the junction held 13 bases outside the gene matches. This chain's CDR3 is CASPDHGDRALNTEAFF. CDR3 nucleotide sequence: TGTGCCAGCCCCGACCACGGGGACAGGGCCTTGAACACTGAAGCTTTCTTT.